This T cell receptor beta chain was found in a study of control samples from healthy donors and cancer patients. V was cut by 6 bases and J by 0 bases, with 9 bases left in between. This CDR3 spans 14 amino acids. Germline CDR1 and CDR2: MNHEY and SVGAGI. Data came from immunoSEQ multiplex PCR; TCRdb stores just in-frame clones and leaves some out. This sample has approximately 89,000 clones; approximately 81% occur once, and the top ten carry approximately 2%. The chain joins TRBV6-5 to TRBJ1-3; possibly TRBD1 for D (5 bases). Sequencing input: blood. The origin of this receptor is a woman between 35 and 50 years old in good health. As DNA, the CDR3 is TGTGCCAGCAGGAAGGGGTTCTCTGGAAACACCATATATTTT. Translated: CASRKGFSGNTIYF.